The next 30 T cell receptor beta chains were all read from a single sample in a study of T cells after yellow fever vaccination. MiXCR, applied by TCRdb to the 5' RACE reads, yields one record per CDR3 protein. Altogether about 96,000 distinct CDR3 sequences are present, approximately 9% being singletons, with the ten largest covering about 15%. The material was CD8+ T cells not binding an NS4B(214-222) dextramer, sorted from PBMCs, obtained less than 16 days after the first yellow fever vaccination. The receptor set was obtained from a man in his late teens or twenties who received the YFV17D yellow fever vaccine.

This clonotype was recorded at least ten times. The V call is TRBV12-3 or TRBV12-4, the J call TRBJ2-7, with 7 bases fitting TRBD1. The CDR3 totals 12 residues. V was pared by 9 bases and J by 3 bases, with 5 bases of the junction left unmatched. As DNA, the CDR3 is TGTGCCAGTGCCGGGACAGACTACGAGCAGTACTTC. Its translation: CASAGTDYEQYF.

This clonotype showed up just a few times. The V and J genes are TRBV7-2 and TRBJ2-3; D uncertain. Trimming took 4 bases from V and 7 from J, leaving 3 bases between them. This CDR3 comprises 10 residues. Germline-derived CDR1 and CDR2 are SGHTA and FQGNSA. The CDR3 DNA follows: TGTGCCAGCAGCTCCTATACGCAGTATTTT. Translating it yields CASSSYTQYF.

This clonotype showed up just a few times. The chain employs TRBV11-3 and TRBJ2-3, with D uncertain. This CDR3 has 15 residues. CDR1 and CDR2 (germline): SGHNT, YENEEA. Trimming took 1 base from V and 2 from J, leaving 10 bases between them. The CDR3 sequence: CASSLGFQDTDTQYF. CDR3 DNA sequence: TGTGCCAGCAGCTTAGGATTCCAGGACACAGATACGCAGTATTTT.

This clonotype was detected only a few times. V and J are TRBV4-3 and TRBJ1-6; the D is unclear. The CDR3 spans 14 residues. Germline values: CDR1 LGHNA, CDR2 YSLEER. Trimming cost V 1 base and J 4 bases, with 5 bases left between them. Here the CDR3 reads CASSQASYNSPLHF. CDR3 DNA sequence: TGCGCCAGCAGCCAAGCATCGTATAATTCACCCCTCCACTTT.

The V gene is TRBV4-3, the J gene TRBJ2-7; possibly TRBD2 for D (6 bases). Between the trimmed V and J ends, which lost 3 bases and 2 bases, there was a span of 11 bases. CDR3 size: 14 residues. Germline CDR1 reads LGHNA; CDR2 reads YSLEER. The CDR3 is CASSQDYTPYEQYF. The DNA of the CDR3 is TGCGCCAGCAGCCAGGACTACACACCCTACGAGCAGTACTTC.

This clonotype was recorded a few times. This chain links TRBV4-1 with TRBJ2-7; maybe TRBD1 (5 bases). V lost 4 bases to trimming and J lost 0 bases, with 10 bases between them. CDR1 and CDR2 from the germline V gene are MGHRA and YSYEKL. This CDR3 has 14 residues. CDR3 loop: CASSPGDSSYEQYF. DNA of the CDR3: TGCGCCAGCAGCCCGGGTGACAGCTCCTACGAGCAGTACTTC.

In its sample, this clonotype was seen a few times. The chain is built from TRBV28 and TRBJ2-7; maybe TRBD1 (6 bases). CDR3 length: 17 residues. Germline V CDR1 and CDR2: MDHEN, SYDVKM. V was trimmed by 6 bases and J by 4 bases, leaving 25 bases between them. CDR3 in amino acids: CASSLRTAAPGTYEQYV. The CDR3 DNA reads TGTGCCAGCAGCCTCCGGACAGCTGCCCCAGGAACTTACGAGCAGTACGTC.

The chain recombines TRBV7-9 with TRBJ2-7; no clear D gene. Germline CDR1 is SEHNR and CDR2 is FQNEAQ (reference sequence). This CDR3 region has 14 residues. V gave up 5 bases and J gave up 0 bases, with 11 bases separating them. The CDR3 DNA follows: TGTGCCAGCAGCCCCCTGGTACACTCCTACGAGCAGTACTTC. Amino acids: CASSPLVHSYEQYF.

This clonotype came up a few times. The gene calls are TRBV7-2 and TRBJ2-3; no reliable D call. The CDR3 spans 14 residues. The V end lost 4 bases, the J end lost 0 bases, and 8 bases lay between the germline ends. Germline loops: CDR1 SGHTA, CDR2 FQGNSA. CDR3 residues: CASSWAPSTDTQYF. The CDR3 nucleotides are TGTGCCAGCAGCTGGGCGCCTAGCACAGATACGCAGTATTTT.

This clonotype was picked up a small number of times. This rearrangement joins TRBV4-1 to TRBJ1-1; D is possibly TRBD1 (6 bases). Germline CDR1 MGHRA, CDR2 YSYEKL. The V gene lost 4 bases and the J gene lost 1 base, with 10 bases spanning the gap. The CDR3 runs 14 residues. CDR3: CASSRRQENTEAFF. The CDR3 DNA is TGCGCCAGCAGCCGACGACAGGAGAACACTGAAGCTTTCTTT.

The gene calls are TRBV4-1 and TRBJ2-5, with 11 positions matching TRBD2. V gave up 4 bases and J gave up 3 bases; unmatched junction bases: 7. CDR3 length: 16 residues. From germline, CDR1 is MGHRA and CDR2 YSYEKL. CDR3 protein: CASSPVGLAEKETQYF. DNA of the CDR3: TGCGCCAGCAGCCCAGTGGGACTAGCGGAGAAAGAGACCCAGTACTTC.

This clonotype showed up just a few times. V and J are TRBV7-9 and TRBJ1-2, with TRBD1 as a possible D gene (5 bases). The CDR3 length is 15 residues. Germline V gene lookup returns CDR1 SEHNR and CDR2 FQNEAQ (reference sequence). V was trimmed by 5 bases and J by 4 bases, leaving 17 bases between them. The CDR3, as DNA: TGTGCCAGCAGCGACAGTAGGAGGGAATCCTATGGCTACACCTTC. Its protein product is CASSDSRRESYGYTF.

This clonotype was counted ten times or more. The V call is TRBV5-6, the J call TRBJ1-5; tentative D call: TRBD1 (6 bases). Trimming left V 0 bases short and J 0 bases short, with 10 bases between. The CDR3 length is 16 residues. CDR1 SGHDT and CDR2 YYEEEE come from the germline V gene. The CDR3 DNA follows: TGTGCCAGCAGCTTGGGGGGACAAGCTAGCAATCAGCCCCAGCATTTT. It specifies CASSLGGQASNQPQHF.

CDR3: CASSEIGVGGREPQHF. Written as DNA, the CDR3 is TGTGCCAGCAGTGAAATCGGTGTGGGGGGCCGGGAGCCCCAGCATTTT. This chain uses TRBV2 with TRBJ1-5; TRBD1 is a possible D gene (6 bases). CDR3 length: 16 residues. Germline CDR1 is SNHLY and CDR2 is FYNNEI. V lost 2 bases to trimming and J lost 8 bases, with 19 bases between them.

This clonotype appeared a few times. The CDR3 DNA reads as TGCGCCAGCAGCCAAGATCCCGGGCCCCCAACGGAGACCCAGTACTTC. Its translation is CASSQDPGPPTETQYF. This chain links TRBV4-1 with TRBJ2-5; D unresolved. The CDR3 runs 16 residues. The germline V gene has CDR1 MGHRA and CDR2 YSYEKL. The V and J ends lost 0 bases and 5 bases respectively, with 16 bases between them.

This clonotype was counted a few times. The chain links TRBV9 to TRBJ1-1; D may be TRBD1 (6 bases). The CDR3 has 15 amino acids. Germline-derived CDR1 and CDR2 are SGDLS and YYNGEE. The V gene lost 2 bases and the J gene lost 1 base, with 12 bases spanning the gap. CDR3 bases: TGTGCCAGCAGCGTTACAGGGCTCGGGAACACTGAAGCTTTCTTT. It specifies CASSVTGLGNTEAFF.

This clonotype was picked up a small number of times. This chain links TRBV12-3 or TRBV12-4 with TRBJ2-3; D is undetermined. CDR3 length: 15 amino acids. V was shortened by 3 bases and J by 4 bases, with 14 bases between the two germline ends. The CDR3 loop is CASSFNGLHPDTQYF. For the CDR3, the DNA is TGTGCCAGCAGTTTCAACGGTTTACATCCAGATACGCAGTATTTT.

The sample holds a few counts of this clonotype. The rearrangement uses TRBV6-6 and TRBJ1-2; 7 bases are a match to TRBD1. The trim removed 5 bases at V and 8 bases at J, leaving 5 bases unmatched. Germline lookup yields CDR1 MNHNY and CDR2 SVGAGI (reference sequence). The CDR3 is made up of 12 amino acids. Here the CDR3 DNA reads TGTGCCAGCAGTCCCCCGACAGGGGGCTACACCTTC. Its protein is CASSPPTGGYTF.

This clonotype was counted ten times or more. This chain uses TRBV29-1 with TRBJ2-3; possibly TRBD2 for D (6 bases). Germline lookup yields CDR1 SQVTM and CDR2 ANQGSEA. This CDR3 has 12 residues. Trimming took off 3 bases at V and 5 bases at J, with 9 bases between the two ends. The DNA of the CDR3 is TGCAGCGTTGAGCCCGGGGGAGATACGCAGTATTTT. Encoded protein: CSVEPGGDTQYF.

This clonotype was found a few times. The genes are TRBV7-8 and TRBJ2-4, with D possibly called TRBD1 or TRBD2 (5 bases each). V lost 1 base to trimming and J lost 8 bases, with 18 bases between them. The CDR3 totals 16 residues. Germline V gives CDR1 SGHVS, CDR2 FQNEAQ. The CDR3 protein is CASSLEGTPYGDIQYF. The CDR3 bases are TGTGCCAGCAGCTTAGAGGGGACGCCTTACGGGGACATTCAGTACTTC.

Only a few counts were recorded for this clonotype. The V gene is TRBV28, the J gene TRBJ1-5; D uncertain. Trimming took off 3 bases at V and 4 bases at J, with 7 bases between the two ends. The CDR3 extends over 13 amino acids. Germline V gene sequence: CDR1 MDHEN, CDR2 SYDVKM. This CDR3 is CASSFLYNQPQHF. CDR3 DNA sequence: TGTGCCAGCAGTTTCCTGTATAATCAGCCCCAGCATTTT.

About this clonotype itself: The junction departs from the called germline gene at one end, perhaps through a read error. The J gene is TRBJ1-1, the V gene TRBV6-2 or TRBV6-3, with TRBD1 identical over 9 bases. The CDR3 is 15 residues long. Germline CDR1 is MNHEY and CDR2 is SVGEGT. The CDR3 DNA sequence: TGTGCCAGCAGTTTTAACAGGGGGCTGAACACTGCAGCTTTCTTT. It encodes CASSFNRGLNTAAFF.

The table lists this clonotype with a few counts. V is TRBV12-3 or TRBV12-4 and J is TRBJ2-1; TRBD2 might be the D (7 bases). The CDR3 is 15 residues long. V dropped 7 bases and J dropped 9 bases, with 22 bases sitting between them. The CDR3 sequence: CASNGGLLGRSEQFF. For the CDR3, the DNA is TGTGCCAGCAACGGGGGGCTGCTAGGGCGAAGTGAGCAGTTCTTC.

The chain couples TRBV12-3 or TRBV12-4 to TRBJ2-3; 12 nucleotides align to TRBD2. CDR3 length equals 16 residues. V lost 6 bases to trimming and J lost 5 bases; unmatched junction nucleotides: 9. For the CDR3, the DNA is TGTGCCAGCAGCTGGCTAGCGGGGGGGCCTGAAGATACGCAGTATTTT. Translated, it gives CASSWLAGGPEDTQYF.

There are a few counts of this clonotype. The V call is TRBV7-9, the J call TRBJ2-2, with no clear D. Germline CDR1 is SEHNR and CDR2 is FQNEAQ (reference sequence). Trimming pared 6 bases from V and 4 bases from J, leaving 6 bases between. CDR3 length: 12 residues. CDR3 DNA sequence: TGTGCCAGCAGTGGGTCCACCGGGGAGCTGTTTTTT. This gives the protein CASSGSTGELFF.

The chain combines TRBV4-1 with TRBJ1-1, with D possibly matching TRBD1 (5 bases). This CDR3 is built from 14 residues. V was trimmed by 4 bases and J by 6 bases, leaving 15 bases between them. Germline CDR1 is MGHRA and CDR2 is YSYEKL. CDR3 nucleotides: TGCGCCAGCAGCCCGCCGGGAGGGGTGGCTGAAGCTTTCTTT. This codes for CASSPPGGVAEAFF.

The rearrangement uses TRBV9 and TRBJ1-2; TRBD1 is a possible D gene (6 bases). V lost 3 bases, J lost 5 bases, and 17 bases lay in between. This CDR3 contains 15 residues. Germline values: CDR1 SGDLS, CDR2 YYNGEE. The CDR3 coding sequence is TGTGCCAGCAGCGCCCGGGAGACAGGAGCTTATGGCTACACCTTC. Its translation is CASSARETGAYGYTF.

This clonotype turned up a few times. V gene TRBV12-5 combines with J gene TRBJ2-3, with a possible D match to TRBD2 (6 bases). The germline V gene encodes CDR1 LGHNT and CDR2 FRNRAP. V dropped 3 bases and J dropped 2 bases, with 12 bases sitting between them. The CDR3 length is 15 residues. The CDR3 loop reads CASGLLGGTTDTQYF. The CDR3 bases are TGTGCTAGTGGTTTATTGGGCGGGACCACAGATACGCAGTATTTT. Complete variable domain (other parts from reference TRBV12-5 and TRBJ2-3): DARVTQTPRHKVTEMGQEVTMRCQPILGHNTVFWYRQTMMQGLELLAYFRNRAPLDDSGMPKDRFSAEMPDATLATLKIQPSEPRDSAVYFCASGLLGGTTDTQYFGPGTRLTVL.

This clonotype was counted a few times. V usage is TRBV27 and J usage is TRBJ2-2; D assignment may be TRBD1 or TRBD2 (5 bases each). Trimming cost V 7 bases and J 0 bases, with 12 bases left between them. The CDR3 is made up of 15 amino acids. Germline lookup yields CDR1 MNHEY and CDR2 SMNVEV (reference sequence). CDR3 DNA sequence: TGTGCCAGCACCCGAGGGGTCGCGAACACCGGGGAGCTGTTTTTT. Protein: CASTRGVANTGELFF.

V gene TRBV20-1 combines with J gene TRBJ2-7; D might be TRBD1 (5 bases). Between the trimmed V and J ends, which lost 2 bases and 5 bases, there was a span of 10 bases. Germline V CDR1 and CDR2: DFQATT, SNEGSKA (reference sequence). This CDR3 comprises 12 residues. The CDR3 DNA reads TGCAGTGCTAGATGGGCAGGGCACGAGCAGTACTTC. It translates to CSARWAGHEQYF.